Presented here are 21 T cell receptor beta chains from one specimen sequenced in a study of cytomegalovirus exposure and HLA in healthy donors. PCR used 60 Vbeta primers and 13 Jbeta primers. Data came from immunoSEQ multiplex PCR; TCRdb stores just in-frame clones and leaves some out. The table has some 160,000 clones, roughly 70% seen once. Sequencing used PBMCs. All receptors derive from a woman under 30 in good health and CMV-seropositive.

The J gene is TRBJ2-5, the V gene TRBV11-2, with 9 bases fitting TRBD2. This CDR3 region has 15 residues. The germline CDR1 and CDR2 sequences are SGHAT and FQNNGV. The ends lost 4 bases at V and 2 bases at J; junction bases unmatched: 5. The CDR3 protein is CASSYVRGGQETQYF. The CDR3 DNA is TGTGCCAGCAGCTATGTGCGGGGGGGGCAAGAGACCCAGTACTTC.

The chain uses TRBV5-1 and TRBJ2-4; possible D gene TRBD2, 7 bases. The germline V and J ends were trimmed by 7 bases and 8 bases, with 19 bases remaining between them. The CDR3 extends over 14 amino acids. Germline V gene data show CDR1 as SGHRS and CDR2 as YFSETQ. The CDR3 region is CASEWGGGDDIQYF. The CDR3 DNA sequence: TGCGCCAGCGAATGGGGGGGCGGGGACGACATTCAGTACTTC.

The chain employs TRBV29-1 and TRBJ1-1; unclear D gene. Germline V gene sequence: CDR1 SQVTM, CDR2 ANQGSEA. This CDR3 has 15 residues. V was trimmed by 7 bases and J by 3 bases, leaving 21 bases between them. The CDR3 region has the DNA TGCAGCGCCCAGCGGAGTCCGAGGAGGGACACTGAAGCTTTCTTT. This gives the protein CSAQRSPRRDTEAFF.

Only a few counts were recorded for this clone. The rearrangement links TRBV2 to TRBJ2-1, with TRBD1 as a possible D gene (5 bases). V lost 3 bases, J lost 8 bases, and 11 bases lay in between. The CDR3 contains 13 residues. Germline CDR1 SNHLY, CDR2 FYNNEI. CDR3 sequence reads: CASSDQGSDEQFF. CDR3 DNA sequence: TGTGCCAGCAGTGACCAGGGCTCCGATGAGCAGTTCTTC.

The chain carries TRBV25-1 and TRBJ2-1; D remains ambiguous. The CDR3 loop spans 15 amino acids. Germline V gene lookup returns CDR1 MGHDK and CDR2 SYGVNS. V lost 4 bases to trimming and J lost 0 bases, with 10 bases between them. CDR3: CASSGPLSSYNEQFF. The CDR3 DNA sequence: TGTGCCAGCAGTGGCCCTCTGAGCTCCTACAATGAGCAGTTCTTC.

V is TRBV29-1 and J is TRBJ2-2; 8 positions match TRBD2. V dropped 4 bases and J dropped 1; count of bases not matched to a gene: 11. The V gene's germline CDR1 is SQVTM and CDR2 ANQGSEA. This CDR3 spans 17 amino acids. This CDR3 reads CSVGYSGGPENTGELFF. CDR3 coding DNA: TGCAGCGTTGGGTACAGCGGGGGCCCGGAGAACACCGGGGAGCTGTTTTTT.

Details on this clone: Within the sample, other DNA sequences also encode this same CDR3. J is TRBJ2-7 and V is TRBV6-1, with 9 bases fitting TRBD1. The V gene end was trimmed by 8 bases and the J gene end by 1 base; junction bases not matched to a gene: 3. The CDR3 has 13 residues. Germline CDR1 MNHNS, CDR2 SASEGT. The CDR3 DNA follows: TGTGCCAGCCGCGGGACAGGGTCCTACGAGCAGTACTTC. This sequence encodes CASRGTGSYEQYF.

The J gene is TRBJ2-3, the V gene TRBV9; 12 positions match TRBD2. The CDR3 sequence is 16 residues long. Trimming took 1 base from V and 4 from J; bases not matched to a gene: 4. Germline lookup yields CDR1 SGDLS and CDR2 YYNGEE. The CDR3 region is CASSVRTSGVADTQYF. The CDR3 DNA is TGTGCCAGCAGCGTAAGGACTAGCGGGGTTGCAGATACGCAGTATTTT. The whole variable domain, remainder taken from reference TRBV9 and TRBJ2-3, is DSGVTQTPKHLITATGQRVTLRCSPRSGDLSVYWYQQSLDQGLQFLIQYYNGEERAKGNILERFSAQQFPDLHSELNLSSLELGDSALYFCASSVRTSGVADTQYFGPGTRLTVL.

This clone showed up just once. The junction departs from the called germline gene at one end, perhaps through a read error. The CDR3 here is CSSLPGQDFLGETQYF. The CDR3 region has the DNA TGTTCCAGCCTTCCGGGACAGGATTTCTTAGGGGAGACCCAGTACTTC. The rearrangement joins TRBV7-9 to TRBJ2-5, with TRBD1 identical over 8 bases. Germline CDR1 SEHNR, CDR2 FQNEAQ (reference sequence). The CDR3 has 16 residues.

CDR3 region: CASSLNPSSYEQYF. The CDR3 DNA reads TGTGCCAGCAGCTTAAACCCCAGCTCCTACGAGCAGTACTTC. The chain uses TRBV7-3 and TRBJ2-7; D remains ambiguous. Trimming removed 1 base at V and 0 bases at J, with 7 bases between. CDR3 size: 14 residues. Germline CDR1 SGHTA, CDR2 FQGTGA.

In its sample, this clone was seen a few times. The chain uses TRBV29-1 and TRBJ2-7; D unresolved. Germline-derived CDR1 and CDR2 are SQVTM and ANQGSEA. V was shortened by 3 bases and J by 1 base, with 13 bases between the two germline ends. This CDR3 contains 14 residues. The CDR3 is CSVEAAVGSYEQYF. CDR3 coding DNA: TGCAGCGTTGAGGCCGCCGTCGGGTCCTACGAGCAGTACTTC.

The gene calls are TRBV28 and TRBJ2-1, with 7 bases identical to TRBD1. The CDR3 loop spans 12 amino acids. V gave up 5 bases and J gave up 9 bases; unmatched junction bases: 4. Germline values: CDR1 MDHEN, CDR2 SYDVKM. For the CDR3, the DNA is TGTGCCAGCAGTCGACAGGGATCTGAGCAGTTCTTC. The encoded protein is CASSRQGSEQFF.

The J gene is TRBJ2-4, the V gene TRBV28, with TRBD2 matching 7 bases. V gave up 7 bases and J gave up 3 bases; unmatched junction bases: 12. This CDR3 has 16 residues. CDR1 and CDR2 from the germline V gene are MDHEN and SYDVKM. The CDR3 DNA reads TGTGCCAGCACCAAACTGGGAGGCGGGGGCAAAAACATTCAGTACTTC. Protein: CASTKLGGGGKNIQYF.

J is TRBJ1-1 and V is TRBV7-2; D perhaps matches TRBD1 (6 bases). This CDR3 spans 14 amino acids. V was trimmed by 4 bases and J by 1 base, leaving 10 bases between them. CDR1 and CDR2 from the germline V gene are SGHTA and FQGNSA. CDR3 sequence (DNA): TGTGCCAGCAGCTCTAGGGGGGGGAACACTGAAGCTTTCTTT. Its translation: CASSSRGGNTEAFF.

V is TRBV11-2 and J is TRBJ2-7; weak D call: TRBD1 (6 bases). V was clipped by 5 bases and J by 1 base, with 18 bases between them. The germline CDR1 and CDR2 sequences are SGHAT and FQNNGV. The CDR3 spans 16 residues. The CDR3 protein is CASSHRPGQTSYEQYF. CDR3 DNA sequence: TGTGCCAGCAGCCATCGACCGGGACAAACGTCCTACGAGCAGTACTTC.

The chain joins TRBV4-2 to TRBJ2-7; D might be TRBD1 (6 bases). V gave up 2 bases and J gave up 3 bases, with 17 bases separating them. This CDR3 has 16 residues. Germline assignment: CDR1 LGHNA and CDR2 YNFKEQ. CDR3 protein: CASSQKDRTLDYEQYF. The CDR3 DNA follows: TGTGCCAGCAGCCAAAAAGACAGGACCTTAGACTACGAGCAGTACTTC.

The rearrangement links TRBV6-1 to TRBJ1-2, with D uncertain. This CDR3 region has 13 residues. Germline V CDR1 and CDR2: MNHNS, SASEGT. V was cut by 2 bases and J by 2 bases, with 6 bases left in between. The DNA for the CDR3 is TGTGCCAGCAGTGAATCCCTCAACTATGGCTACACCTTC. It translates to CASSESLNYGYTF.

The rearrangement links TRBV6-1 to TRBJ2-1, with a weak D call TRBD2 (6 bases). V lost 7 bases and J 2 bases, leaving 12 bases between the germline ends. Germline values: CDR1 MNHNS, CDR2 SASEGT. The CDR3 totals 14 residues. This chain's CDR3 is CASNGGMAYNEQFF. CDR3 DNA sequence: TGTGCCAGCAACGGGGGAATGGCCTACAATGAGCAGTTCTTC.

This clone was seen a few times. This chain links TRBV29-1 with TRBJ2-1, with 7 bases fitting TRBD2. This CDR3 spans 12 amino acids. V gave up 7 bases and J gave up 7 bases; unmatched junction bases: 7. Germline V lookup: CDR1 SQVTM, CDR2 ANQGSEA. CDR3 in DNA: TGCAGCGCGGGACCGCGGGAGAATGAGCAGTTCTTC. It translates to CSAGPRENEQFF.

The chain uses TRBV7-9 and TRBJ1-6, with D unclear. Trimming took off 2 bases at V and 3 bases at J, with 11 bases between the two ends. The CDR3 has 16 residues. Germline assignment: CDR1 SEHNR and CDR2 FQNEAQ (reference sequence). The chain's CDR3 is CASSLFSGLYNSPLHF. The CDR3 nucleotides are TGTGCCAGCAGCTTATTCAGCGGGCTCTATAATTCACCCCTCCACTTT.

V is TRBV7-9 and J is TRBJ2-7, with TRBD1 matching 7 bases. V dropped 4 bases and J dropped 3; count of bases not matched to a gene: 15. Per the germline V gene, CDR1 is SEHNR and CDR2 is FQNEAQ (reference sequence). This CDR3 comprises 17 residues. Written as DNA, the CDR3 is TGTGCCAGCAGCTCCCGTGACAGAAGGGACAGAGTCTACGAGCAGTACTTC. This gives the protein CASSSRDRRDRVYEQYF. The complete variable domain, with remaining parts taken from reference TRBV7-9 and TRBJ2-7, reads DTGVSQNPRHKITKRGQNVTFRCDPISEHNRLYWYRQTLGQGPEFLTYFQNEAQLEKSRLLSDRFSAERPKGSFSTLEIQRTEQGDSAMYLCASSSRDRRDRVYEQYFGPGTRLTVT.